These 17 T cell receptor beta chains were all obtained from the same sample, sequenced in a study of blood T cell repertoires in COVID-19. Clones were read by immunoSEQ multiplex PCR, and TCRdb kept only the in-frame ones, dropping some. This sample has about 160,000 clones, with around 89% found just once. The material sequenced was PBMCs or T cells enriched from blood (not recorded which). The receptors originated from a woman aged 50 to 60 who had recovered from COVID-19.

The chain uses TRBV6-6 and TRBJ2-1; a weak D match, TRBD2 (6 bases). The CDR3 is made up of 12 amino acids. With 5 bases removed from V and 6 bases from J, the gap between germline ends came to 8 bases. Germline-derived CDR1 and CDR2 are MNHNY and SVGAGI (reference sequence). Here the CDR3 DNA reads TGTGCCAGCAGTGGAGGGGTCAATGAGCAGTTCTTC. Translated, it gives CASSGGVNEQFF.

This chain joins TRBV19 and TRBJ1-1; perhaps TRBD1 as D (6 bases). Trimming shortened V by 5 bases and J by 1 base, and 14 bases separated the two germline ends. CDR1 is LNHDA, CDR2 SQIVND, per germline (reference sequence). The length of the CDR3 is 15 residues. CDR3 sequence reads: CASSLGQWRNTEAFF. CDR3 coding DNA: TGTGCCAGTAGTCTTGGACAGTGGAGGAACACTGAAGCTTTCTTT. The complete variable domain, with remaining parts taken from reference TRBV19 and TRBJ1-1, reads DGGITQSPKYLFRKEGQNVTLSCEQNLNHDAMYWYRQDPGQGLRLIYYSQIVNDFQKGDIAEGYSVSREKKESFPLTVTSAQKNPTAFYLCASSLGQWRNTEAFFGQGTRLTVV.

The chain combines TRBV2 with TRBJ2-1, with TRBD2 matching over 10 bases. Germline V gene lookup returns CDR1 SNHLY and CDR2 FYNNEI. The CDR3 consists of 18 residues. Trimming cost V 7 bases and J 9 bases; bases outside gene matches: 21. The CDR3 spells CASTGRGAGGPKLAEQFF. CDR3 nucleotides: TGTGCCAGCACCGGCAGAGGAGCGGGGGGGCCGAAGTTGGCTGAGCAGTTCTTC.

V and J are TRBV7-3 and TRBJ2-1, with 8 bases matching TRBD2. The ends lost 5 bases at V and 2 bases at J; junction bases unmatched: 5. Germline CDR1 reads SGHTA; CDR2 reads FQGTGA. CDR3 size: 15 residues. CDR3 DNA sequence: TGTGCCAGCAGCCGAGCGGGGGCCCCCTACAATGAGCAGTTCTTC. Its protein is CASSRAGAPYNEQFF.

In this sample, this clone turned up once. V gene TRBV14 combines with J gene TRBJ2-7; 10 bases are shared with TRBD1. Losses at the gene ends were 4 bases for V and 4 bases for J; bases not matched to a gene: 1. CDR1 is SGHDN and CDR2 is FVKESK in the germline V gene. CDR3 length equals 13 residues. The CDR3 DNA is TGTGCCAGCAGCCGACAGGGGGCTTACGAGCAGTACTTC. This encodes CASSRQGAYEQYF.

The genes are TRBV30 and TRBJ1-4, with D unresolved. Deletions cut 3 bases from V and 2 bases from J, with 10 bases between. The CDR3 length is 14 residues. CDR1 and CDR2 (germline): GTSNPN, SVGIG (reference sequence). CDR3 in DNA: TGTGCCTGGAGCGTCCTAGGCACTAATGAAAAACTGTTTTTT. Protein: CAWSVLGTNEKLFF.

This rearrangement joins TRBV10-2 to TRBJ1-2, with D hard to call. The CDR3 contains 12 residues. V was pared by 2 bases and J by 4 bases, with 5 bases between. From germline, CDR1 is WSHSY and CDR2 SAAADI. CDR3 loop: CASSEGGYGYTF. The CDR3 region has the DNA TGCGCCAGCAGTGAGGGAGGCTATGGCTACACCTTC.

V gene TRBV2 combines with J gene TRBJ2-5, with 9 bases lining up with TRBD1. Germline V gene sequence: CDR1 SNHLY, CDR2 FYNNEI. The ends lost 2 bases at V and 5 bases at J; junction bases unmatched: 12. This CDR3 contains 17 residues. The CDR3 DNA reads TGTGCCAGCAGTGAATACGGACAGGGGACTGGGGTGGAGACCCAGTACTTC. Amino acid sequence: CASSEYGQGTGVETQYF.

The V and J genes are TRBV7-2 and TRBJ1-1; D might be TRBD1 (5 bases). The germline V and J ends were trimmed by 1 base and 1 base, with 7 bases remaining between them. CDR1 is SGHTA, CDR2 FQGNSA, per germline. The CDR3 covers 14 residues. The DNA of the CDR3 is TGTGCCAGCAGCTTAGGGGGCTCGAACACTGAAGCTTTCTTT. Protein sequence: CASSLGGSNTEAFF.

The chain combines TRBV12-5 with TRBJ1-2; D gene uncertain. The ends were cut back, 0 bases at V and 3 bases at J, with 20 bases in the middle. The length of the CDR3 is 18 residues. Germline V lookup: CDR1 LGHNT, CDR2 FRNRAP. The DNA for the CDR3 is TGTGCTAGTGGTTTGGTACGGGATATACTAATCCGCTACTATGGCTACACCTTC. It encodes CASGLVRDILIRYYGYTF.

This clone has just one count. The chain joins TRBV5-1 to TRBJ1-6; the match to TRBD1 covers 11 bases. Trimming cost V 2 bases and J 8 bases; bases outside gene matches: 3. This CDR3 comprises 15 residues. Germline V gene sequence: CDR1 SGHRS, CDR2 YFSETQ. The CDR3 is CASSLRGQGDSPLHF. The CDR3 DNA reads as TGCGCCAGCAGCTTAAGGGGACAGGGGGATTCACCCCTCCACTTT.

V is TRBV18 and J is TRBJ1-5, with D perhaps matching TRBD1 (5 bases). Germline V lookup: CDR1 KGHSH, CDR2 LQKENI. The V and J ends lost 3 bases and 9 bases respectively, with 9 bases between them. The CDR3 loop spans 12 amino acids. The CDR3 protein is CASSPPGSPQHF. The CDR3 coding sequence is TGTGCCAGCTCACCCCCAGGGTCGCCCCAGCATTTT.

The gene calls are TRBV19 and TRBJ2-3, with 7 bases lining up with TRBD2. The CDR3 is 14 residues long. Germline V gene data show CDR1 as LNHDA and CDR2 as SQIVND (reference sequence). After removal of 5 bases from V and 0 bases from J, the junction contained 2 bases not matched to a gene. The CDR3 spells CASSGRESTDTQYF. CDR3 DNA: TGTGCCAGTAGTGGGAGGGAAAGCACAGATACGCAGTATTTT. Full variable domain (remainder filled in from reference TRBV19 and TRBJ2-3): DGGITQSPKYLFRKEGQNVTLSCEQNLNHDAMYWYRQDPGQGLRLIYYSQIVNDFQKGDIAEGYSVSREKKESFPLTVTSAQKNPTAFYLCASSGRESTDTQYFGPGTRLTVL.

The chain carries TRBV6-2 or TRBV6-3 and TRBJ2-1, with TRBD2 matching over 10 bases. With V trimmed by 6 bases and J by 7 bases, 6 bases remained unmatched. From germline, CDR1 is MNHEY and CDR2 SVGEGT. This CDR3 is built from 14 residues. CDR3 DNA sequence: TGTGCCAGCAGCAGCGGGGGGGCACTAAATGAGCAGTTCTTC. This sequence encodes CASSSGGALNEQFF.

This chain uses TRBV6-2 or TRBV6-3 with TRBJ2-5; D remains unclear. The CDR3 is made up of 11 amino acids. The ends were cut back, 6 bases at V and 5 bases at J, with 7 bases in the middle. Germline lookup yields CDR1 MNHEY and CDR2 SVGEGT. The CDR3 here is CASSLLETQYF. CDR3 DNA: TGTGCCAGCAGCCTCCTGGAGACCCAGTACTTC.

The V call is TRBV5-1, the J call TRBJ1-1; D not resolved. The CDR3 loop spans 15 amino acids. Germline CDR1 SGHRS, CDR2 YFSETQ. V was clipped by 0 bases and J by 0 bases, with 9 bases between them. CDR3 amino acids: CASSLERGLNTEAFF. CDR3 in DNA: TGCGCCAGCAGCTTGGAGCGAGGCTTGAACACTGAAGCTTTCTTT.

This chain links TRBV14 with TRBJ2-2; TRBD1 matches at 9 bases. Germline V CDR1 and CDR2: SGHDN, FVKESK. The CDR3 spans 16 residues. V shed 5 bases, J shed 4 bases, and the junction held 8 bases outside the gene matches. CDR3 DNA: TGTGCCAGCAGCGGGGAGGGACAGGGAAGCACCGGGGAGCTGTTTTTT. Its protein product is CASSGEGQGSTGELFF.